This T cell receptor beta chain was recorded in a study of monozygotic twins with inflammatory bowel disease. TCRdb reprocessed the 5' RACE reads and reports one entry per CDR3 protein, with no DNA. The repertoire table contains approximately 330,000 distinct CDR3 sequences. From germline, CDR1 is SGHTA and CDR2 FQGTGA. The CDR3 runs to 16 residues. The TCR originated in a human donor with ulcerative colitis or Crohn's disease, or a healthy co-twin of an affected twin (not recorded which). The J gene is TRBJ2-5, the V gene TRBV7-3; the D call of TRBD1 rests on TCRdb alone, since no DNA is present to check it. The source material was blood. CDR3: CASSLGGPPGQETQYF.